This TCR beta chain was documented in a study of cytomegalovirus exposure and HLA in healthy donors. General observations from the study: Trimming of TCR beta V- and J-genes showed a link, identified in a later analysis, to a missense DCLRE1C variant.

It was healthy bone marrow donors who served as donors. Vbeta (60) and Jbeta (13) primers were used in the PCR. Assay: immunoSEQ multiplex PCR; the TCRdb copy retains only in-frame clones and omits some. The repertoire holds some 200,000 clones, with about 80% as singletons. The CDR3 sequence is 17 residues long. Germline CDR1 is SGHAT and CDR2 is FQDESV (reference sequence). Trimming shortened V by 2 bases and J by 8 bases, and 22 bases separated the two germline ends. Only one count was recorded for this clone. Antigen specificity is unknown. This sequence originates from a woman aged 45 to 65 in good health and CMV-seronegative. What was sequenced was PBMCs. The chain has TRBV11-1 and TRBJ2-1, with D possibly being TRBD2 (6 bases). CDR3: CASSLMVGTAFFDEQFF. The CDR3 DNA reads as TGTGCCAGCAGCTTAATGGTGGGGACTGCTTTTTTCGATGAGCAGTTCTTC.